This T cell receptor (beta chain) was profiled in a study of regulatory T cells in long-lasting Graves disease. Time point described: newly diagnosed GD, antithyroid drugs for less than 3 months. The TCR library used RNA extracted from PBMCs. With 4 bases clipped from V and 5 bases from J, the junction kept 5 bases outside the gene matches. The CDR3 has 14 residues. Germline V gene lookup returns CDR1 LGHDT and CDR2 YNNKEL (reference sequence). To make TCR beta libraries, researchers used iRepertoire HTBI primers and Arm-PCR of CDR3 regions. TCRdb processed the multiplex PCR reads anew with MiXCR; each CDR3 protein has one entry. This table has around 420,000 distinct CDR3 sequences, approximately 16% appearing once. This sample was also put to use in a study of T cells in Graves' hyperthyroidism and ophthalmopathy.

The sequenced sample was peripheral blood mononuclear cells (PBMCs), obtained at new diagnosis, from a patient treated with antithyroid drugs. This clonotype was obtained from a woman in her forties with Graves disease. The V call is TRBV3-1, the J call TRBJ2-1; TRBD1 aligns across 7 bases. DNA for the CDR3: TGTGCCAGCAGCCTTAGGGACAGAAACAATGAGCAGTTCTTC. This translates into CASSLRDRNNEQFF.